These 16 T cell receptor beta chains were sequenced from one sample in a study of human T cells and chemical hapten exposure. This sample's time point: patch test 1, 2 weeks after DPC sensitization. Treatment meaning: therapeutic diphenylcyclopropenone sensitization with weekly scalp DPC. TCRdb re-called the RACE reads with MiXCR, one entry per CDR3 protein. The table lists roughly 380,000 distinct CDR3 sequences, around 4.8% of them singletons, with approximately 2.3% in the top ten. Material: whole blood, obtained in connection with sensitization to the hapten diphenylcyclopropenone (DPC). These receptors came from a woman aged 50 to 60 with alopecia areata. Some clones in this sample may be carry-over from other donors' samples.

The gene calls are TRBV29-1 and TRBJ1-1, with 8 positions matching TRBD1. The length of the CDR3 is 16 residues. Germline trimming cut 6 bases from V and 1 base from J; bases unmatched to any gene: 13. CDR1 and CDR2 (germline): SQVTM, ANQGSEA. The CDR3 sequence: CSVGPGQARTNTEAFF. The CDR3, as DNA: TGCAGCGTGGGGCCGGGACAGGCTCGTACGAACACTGAAGCTTTCTTT.

In regard to this clonotype: One base away lies a much larger clone, so this may be a sequencing read error. This chain joins TRBV7-2 and TRBJ2-5; no clear D. CDR3 length: 15 residues. Germline V gene data show CDR1 as SGHTA and CDR2 as FQGNSA. As DNA, the CDR3 is TGTGCCAGCAGCTTAGTCAGTGACCGCGAAGAGACCCAGTGCTTC. It yields the protein CASSLVSDREETQCF.

In its sample, this clonotype was seen many times. The chain couples TRBV28 to TRBJ2-1, with a possible D match to TRBD2 (5 bases). Trimming took off 7 bases at V and 4 bases at J, with 14 bases between the two ends. The CDR3 runs to 14 residues. Germline CDR1 and CDR2: MDHEN and SYDVKM. The DNA of the CDR3 is TGTGCCAGCACTGGGAGCGGCCCGTACAATGAGCAGTTCTTC. Residues: CASTGSGPYNEQFF.

This clonotype was picked up many times. The chain is built from TRBV12-3 or TRBV12-4 and TRBJ2-2; D is ambiguous. This CDR3 contains 13 residues. V was shortened by 6 bases and J by 6 bases, with 11 bases between the two germline ends. The CDR3 protein is CASRPQSPGELFF. CDR3 in DNA: TGTGCCAGCAGGCCTCAGAGCCCCGGGGAGCTGTTTTTT.

The CDR3 DNA sequence: TGTGCCAGCAGTGACTCTTGGCCCCTGGGGGCCAATGAGCAGTTCTTC. This encodes CASSDSWPLGANEQFF. The V call is TRBV6-4, the J call TRBJ2-1; the D gene is possibly TRBD1 (6 bases). The germline gives CDR1 MRHNA, CDR2 SNTAGT. The ends were cut back, 0 bases at V and 6 bases at J, with 15 bases in the middle. The CDR3 runs 16 residues.

This clonotype has just a few counts. The V call is TRBV4-1, the J call TRBJ1-1; 11 bases match TRBD1. The length of the CDR3 is 14 residues. V dropped 4 bases and J dropped 8; count of bases not matched to a gene: 6. Germline CDR1 reads MGHRA; CDR2 reads YSYEKL. The CDR3 sequence: CASSLGQGAIEAFF. CDR3 sequence (DNA): TGCGCCAGCAGCCTAGGACAGGGGGCCATAGAAGCTTTCTTT.

In its sample, this clonotype was seen a few times. The chain has TRBV28 and TRBJ2-3; TRBD2 agrees at 10 bases. In germline, CDR1 is MDHEN, CDR2 SYDVKM. CDR3 size: 15 residues. The J segment lost 0 bases and the V segment lost 10 bases, leaving 7 bases of the junction unmatched. CDR3 sequence (DNA): TGTGCCACCCACGGACTAGCGGCTAGCACAGATACGCAGTATTTT. Amino acid sequence: CATHGLAASTDTQYF.

This clonotype appeared many times. The CDR3 coding sequence is TGTGCCAGCAGCTTGACAAATCCCCGAGCTTTCTTT. Translating it yields CASSLTNPRAFF. This chain links TRBV13 with TRBJ1-1; no definite D call. With 3 bases removed from V and 10 bases from J, the gap between germline ends came to 12 bases. The CDR3 is 12 residues long. From germline, CDR1 is PRHDT and CDR2 FYEKMQ (reference sequence).

This clonotype has a count of ten or more. The chain has TRBV12-3 or TRBV12-4 and TRBJ2-5, with D maybe TRBD2 (6 bases). Trimming took 4 bases from V and 1 from J, leaving 7 bases between them. The CDR3 contains 13 residues. In DNA, the CDR3 is TGTGCCAGCAGTTCTAGCGCCCAAGAGACCCAGTACTTC. Translated, it gives CASSSSAQETQYF.

V is TRBV15 and J is TRBJ2-5; possible D gene TRBD2, 6 bases. This CDR3 has 15 residues. V was shortened by 5 bases and J by 3 bases, with 16 bases between the two germline ends. The germline gives CDR1 LNHNV, CDR2 YYDKDF (reference sequence). CDR3 nucleotides: TGTGCCACCAGCGGGGGGAGCAGGACGAAAGAGACCCAGTACTTC. It encodes CATSGGSRTKETQYF.

This chain uses TRBV12-3 or TRBV12-4 with TRBJ2-3; maybe TRBD2 (6 bases). The CDR3 is made up of 13 amino acids. V was shortened by 3 bases and J by 4 bases, with 8 bases between the two germline ends. The CDR3 DNA reads TGTGCCAGCAGTTTCTCTAGCGCAGATACGCAGTATTTT. It translates to CASSFSSADTQYF.

In its sample, this clonotype was seen many times. This chain connects TRBV6-2 or TRBV6-3 to TRBJ2-3; no clear D. The V end was cut by 2 bases, the J end by 2 bases, with 5 bases between. The CDR3 has 13 amino acids. Germline V lookup: CDR1 MNHEY, CDR2 SVGEGT. The CDR3 reads CASSYRPTDTQYF. The CDR3, as DNA: TGTGCCAGCAGTTACCGGCCCACAGATACGCAGTATTTT.

The J gene is TRBJ2-3, the V gene TRBV28; D is possibly TRBD1 (7 bases). Looked up from germline, CDR1 is MDHEN and CDR2 is SYDVKM. This CDR3 contains 15 residues. Trimming stripped 4 bases from V and 1 base from J, with 12 bases between. The DNA of the CDR3 is TGTGCCAGCAGTTCCGCCAGGGGGGGCACAGATACGCAGTATTTT. Translated, it gives CASSSARGGTDTQYF. Full variable domain (remainder filled in from reference TRBV28 and TRBJ2-3): DVKVTQSSRYLVKRTGEKVFLECVQDMDHENMFWYRQDPGLGLRLIYFSYDVKMKEKGDIPEGYSVSREKKERFSLILESASTNQTSMYLCASSSARGGTDTQYFGPGTRLTVL.

This clonotype was counted at least ten times. The chain's CDR3 is CSVEDIPQSSYNEQFF. As DNA, the CDR3 is TGCAGCGTTGAAGATATACCGCAAAGCTCCTACAATGAGCAGTTCTTC. This chain connects TRBV29-1 to TRBJ2-1; D not certain. The germline gives CDR1 SQVTM, CDR2 ANQGSEA. The CDR3 length is 16 residues. Between the trimmed V and J ends, which lost 0 bases and 0 bases, there was a span of 12 bases.

This clonotype was seen a handful of times. The V and J genes are TRBV6-1 and TRBJ1-3, with TRBD1 identical over 7 bases. V lost 6 bases, J lost 0 bases, and 5 bases stayed unmatched. CDR1 and CDR2 (germline): MNHNS, SASEGT. The CDR3 is 15 residues long. The CDR3 nucleotides are TGTGCCAGCAGAACGCAGGGGGGCTCTGGAAACACCATATATTTT. It codes for CASRTQGGSGNTIYF.

This clonotype was seen ten or more times. V usage is TRBV12-3 or TRBV12-4 and J usage is TRBJ1-5; 12 bases align to TRBD1. The CDR3 runs to 14 residues. V was pared by 5 bases and J by 12 bases, with 8 bases of the junction left unmatched. CDR3 coding DNA: TGTGCCAGCAGTCAGGGACAGGGGGCAGGCTACCAGCATTTT. Protein: CASSQGQGAGYQHF.